This passage covers 6 T cell receptor beta chains from one sample sequenced in a study of patients and donors after allogeneic stem cell transplantation. Using its own MiXCR run on the RT-PCR reads, TCRdb lists one record per CDR3 protein. The sample lists roughly 200,000 distinct CDR3 sequences, 35% to 45% occurring once. The sequencing input was blood, either unsorted or a sorted T cell fraction (not recorded which). These receptors came from a human donor who was either an allogeneic HSCT recipient or a stem cell or donor lymphocyte infusion donor (not recorded which). It is not recorded whose cells these are; they may come from a transplant donor.

The CDR3 reads CASSQRKGAGQPQHF. In DNA, the CDR3 is TGCGCCAGCAGCCAAAGGAAGGGGGCTGGTCAGCCCCAGCATTTT. This chain links TRBV4-1 with TRBJ1-5, with 7 positions matching TRBD1. Germline trimming cut 2 bases from V and 6 bases from J; bases unmatched to any gene: 7. The CDR3 contains 15 residues. Per the germline V gene, CDR1 is MGHRA and CDR2 is YSYEKL.

CDR3 residues: CASSQTGGYNEQFF. CDR3 sequence (DNA): TGTGCCAGCAGTCAAACAGGGGGCTACAATGAGCAGTTCTTC. The chain carries TRBV28 and TRBJ2-1, with 8 bases that match TRBD1. This CDR3 has 14 residues. J gave up 3 bases and V 5 bases, and 3 bases lay outside the gene matches. Germline values: CDR1 MDHEN, CDR2 SYDVKM.

The CDR3 DNA is TGTGCCAGCACCGGGACCTCAAACTATGGCTACACCTTC. This gives the protein CASTGTSNYGYTF. The V and J genes are TRBV5-6 and TRBJ1-2, with D possibly being TRBD1 (5 bases). This CDR3 has 13 amino acids. With 6 bases removed from V and 2 bases from J, the gap between germline ends came to 11 bases. Per the germline V gene, CDR1 is SGHDT and CDR2 is YYEEEE.

This clonotype has more than one count but fewer than ten. The J gene is TRBJ1-3, the V gene TRBV28; the match to TRBD1 covers 7 bases. With V trimmed by 6 bases and J by 3 bases, 8 bases remained unmatched. The CDR3 sequence is 15 residues long. Germline CDR1 MDHEN, CDR2 SYDVKM. The CDR3 DNA follows: TGTGCCAGCAGGAATACAGGGGCGGTTGGAAACACCATATATTTT. Residues: CASRNTGAVGNTIYF. The whole variable domain, remainder taken from reference TRBV28 and TRBJ1-3, is DVKVTQSSRYLVKRTGEKVFLECVQDMDHENMFWYRQDPGLGLRLIYFSYDVKMKEKGDIPEGYSVSREKKERFSLILESASTNQTSMYLCASRNTGAVGNTIYFGEGSWLTVV.

This chain connects TRBV9 to TRBJ1-3, with a tentative D call TRBD1 (5 bases). The CDR3 sequence is 14 residues long. The V end was cut by 6 bases, the J end by 0 bases, with 10 bases between. The V gene's germline CDR1 is SGDLS and CDR2 YYNGEE. The CDR3 protein is CASTGDFSGNTIYF. DNA for the CDR3: TGTGCCAGCACTGGGGACTTCTCTGGAAACACCATATATTTT. Combining the CDR3 with reference TRBV9 and TRBJ1-3 gives the whole variable domain DSGVTQTPKHLITATGQRVTLRCSPRSGDLSVYWYQQSLDQGLQFLIQYYNGEERAKGNILERFSAQQFPDLHSELNLSSLELGDSALYFCASTGDFSGNTIYFGEGSWLTVV.

The chain uses TRBV28 and TRBJ2-5, with unresolved D. V was clipped by 6 bases and J by 2 bases, with 10 bases between them. The germline CDR1 and CDR2 sequences are MDHEN and SYDVKM. The CDR3 sequence is 13 residues long. In DNA form, the CDR3 reads TGTGCCAGCAGCGATACCGTACAAGAGACCCAGTACTTC. This sequence encodes CASSDTVQETQYF.